This T cell receptor (beta chain) emerged from a study of T cells in Graves' hyperthyroidism and ophthalmopathy. For the study at large: At initial diagnosis, before any treatment had begun, peripheral blood was obtained. Whole-study results and caveats: A median around 6.4 months before onset, the model predicted ophthalmopathy. Most thyroid clonotypes expanded above 0.001 were also detected in blood.

Based on clinical symptoms, serum thyroxine and TRAb, thyroid ultrasound and orbital computed tomography, diagnoses were reached. A note on this clonotype: Its target is unknown. A junction end diverges from the germline sequence, so it may reflect a read error.

This CDR3 is 15 amino acids long. Germline V gives CDR1 SNHLY, CDR2 FYNNEI. TCR beta CDR3 regions were amplified from RNA transcripts. TCR CDR3 regions were first amplified by RT-PCR with HTBI primers. TCRdb ran MiXCR on the multiplex PCR reads and lists one entry per CDR3 protein. The sample shows about 400,000 distinct CDR3 sequences, roughly 15% of them seen only once. The chain uses TRBV2 and TRBJ2-7, with TRBD2 as a possible D gene (5 bases). The clonotype originates from a woman aged 25 to 39 with Graves' ophthalmopathy. Material for sequencing was blood. The CDR3 DNA reads TGTACCAGCAGTGCCCCTGAATATCCGGGAACCGAGCAGTACTTC. Its translation: CTSSAPEYPGTEQYF. Full variable domain (outside the CDR3, taken from reference TRBV2 and TRBJ2-7): EPEVTQTPSHQVTQMGQEVILRCVPISNHLYFYWYRQILGQKVEFLVSFYNNEISEKSEIFDDQFSVERPDGSNFTLKIRSTKLEDSAMYFCTSSAPEYPGTEQYFGPGTRLTVT.